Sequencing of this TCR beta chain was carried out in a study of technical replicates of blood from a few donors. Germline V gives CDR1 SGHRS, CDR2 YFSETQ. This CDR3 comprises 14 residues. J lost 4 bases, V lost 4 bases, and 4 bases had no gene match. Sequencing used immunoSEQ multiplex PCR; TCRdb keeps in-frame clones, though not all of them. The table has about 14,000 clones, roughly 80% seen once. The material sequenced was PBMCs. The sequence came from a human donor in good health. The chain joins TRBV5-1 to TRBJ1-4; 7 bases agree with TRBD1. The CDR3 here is CASSVGQLNEKLFF. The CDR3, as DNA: TGCGCCAGCAGCGTGGGACAGCTTAATGAAAAACTGTTTTTT.